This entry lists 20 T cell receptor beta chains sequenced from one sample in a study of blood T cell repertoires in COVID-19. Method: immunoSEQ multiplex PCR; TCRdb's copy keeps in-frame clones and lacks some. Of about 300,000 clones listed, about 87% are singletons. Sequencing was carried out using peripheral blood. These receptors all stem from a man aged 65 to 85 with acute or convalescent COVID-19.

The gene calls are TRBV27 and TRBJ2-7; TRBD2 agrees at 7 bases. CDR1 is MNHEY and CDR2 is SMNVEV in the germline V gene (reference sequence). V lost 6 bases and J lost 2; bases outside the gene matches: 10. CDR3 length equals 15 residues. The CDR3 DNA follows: TGTGCCAGCAGACTCCTCCTGGGAGGGGCCTACGAGCAGTACTTC. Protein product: CASRLLLGGAYEQYF.

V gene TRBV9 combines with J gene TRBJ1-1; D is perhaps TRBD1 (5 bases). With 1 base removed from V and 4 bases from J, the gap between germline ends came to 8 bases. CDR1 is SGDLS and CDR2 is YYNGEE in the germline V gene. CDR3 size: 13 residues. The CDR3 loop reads CASSVQGLTEAFF. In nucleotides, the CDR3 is TGTGCCAGCAGCGTACAGGGTCTCACTGAAGCTTTCTTT.

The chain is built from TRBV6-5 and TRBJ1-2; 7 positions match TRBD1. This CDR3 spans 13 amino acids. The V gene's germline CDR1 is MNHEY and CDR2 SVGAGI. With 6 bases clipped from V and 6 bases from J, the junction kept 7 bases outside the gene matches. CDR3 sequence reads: CASRLGQGDGYTF. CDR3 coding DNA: TGTGCCAGCAGATTGGGGCAGGGGGATGGCTACACCTTC.

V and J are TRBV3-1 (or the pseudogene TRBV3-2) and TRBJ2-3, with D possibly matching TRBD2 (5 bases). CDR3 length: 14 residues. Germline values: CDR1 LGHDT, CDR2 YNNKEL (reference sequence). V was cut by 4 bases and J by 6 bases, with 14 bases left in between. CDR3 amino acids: CASSPRSSGDTQYF. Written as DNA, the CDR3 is TGTGCCAGCAGCCCCCGGTCCTCGGGGGATACGCAGTATTTT.

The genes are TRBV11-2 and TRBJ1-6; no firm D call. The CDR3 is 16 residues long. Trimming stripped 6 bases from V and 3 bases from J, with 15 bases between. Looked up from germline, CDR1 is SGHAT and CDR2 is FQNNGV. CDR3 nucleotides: TGTGCCAGCAGGCAAGCTACGGGGTTCTATAATTCACCCCTCCACTTT. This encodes CASRQATGFYNSPLHF.

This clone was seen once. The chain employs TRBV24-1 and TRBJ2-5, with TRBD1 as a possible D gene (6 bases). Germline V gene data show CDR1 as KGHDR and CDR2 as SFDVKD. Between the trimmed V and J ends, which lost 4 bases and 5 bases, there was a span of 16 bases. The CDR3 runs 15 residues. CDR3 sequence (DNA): TGTGCCACCAGTGACCCCCTGGGGGCAGGGGAGACCCAGTACTTC. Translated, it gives CATSDPLGAGETQYF.

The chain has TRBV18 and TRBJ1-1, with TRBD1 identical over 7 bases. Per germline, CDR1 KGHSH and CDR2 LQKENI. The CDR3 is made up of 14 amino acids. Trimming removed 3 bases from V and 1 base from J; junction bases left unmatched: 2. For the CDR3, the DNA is TGTGCCAGCTCACCGGGACAGAGGAACACTGAAGCTTTCTTT. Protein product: CASSPGQRNTEAFF. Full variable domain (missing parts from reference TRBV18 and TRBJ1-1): NAGVMQNPRHLVRRRGQEARLRCSPMKGHSHVYWYRQLPEEGLKFMVYLQKENIIDESGMPKERFSAEFPKEGPSILRIQQVVRGDSAAYFCASSPGQRNTEAFFGQGTRLTVV.

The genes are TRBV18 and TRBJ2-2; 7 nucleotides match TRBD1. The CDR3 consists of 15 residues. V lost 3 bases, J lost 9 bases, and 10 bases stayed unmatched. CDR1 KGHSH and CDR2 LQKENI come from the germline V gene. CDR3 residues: CASSPGTERARELFF. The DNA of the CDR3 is TGTGCCAGCTCACCGGGGACAGAAAGGGCCCGGGAGCTGTTTTTT.

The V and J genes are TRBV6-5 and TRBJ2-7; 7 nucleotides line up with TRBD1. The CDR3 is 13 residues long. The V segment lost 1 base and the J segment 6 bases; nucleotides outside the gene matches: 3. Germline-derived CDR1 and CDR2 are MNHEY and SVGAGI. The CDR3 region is CASSYFQGVEQYF. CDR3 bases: TGTGCCAGCAGTTACTTTCAGGGGGTCGAGCAGTACTTC.

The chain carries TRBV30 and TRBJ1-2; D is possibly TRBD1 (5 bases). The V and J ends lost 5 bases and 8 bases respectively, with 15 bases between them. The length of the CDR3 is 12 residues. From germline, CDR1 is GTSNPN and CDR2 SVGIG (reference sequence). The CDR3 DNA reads TGTGCCTGGCACCGGGACTTTGGAGGCTACACCTTC. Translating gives CAWHRDFGGYTF.

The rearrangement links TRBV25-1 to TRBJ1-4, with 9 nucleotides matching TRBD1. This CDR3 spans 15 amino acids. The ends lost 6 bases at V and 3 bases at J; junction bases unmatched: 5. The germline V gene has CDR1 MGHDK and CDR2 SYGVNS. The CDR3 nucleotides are TGTGCCAGCAGGGAGACAGGGGGATCTAATGAAAAACTGTTTTTT. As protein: CASRETGGSNEKLFF.

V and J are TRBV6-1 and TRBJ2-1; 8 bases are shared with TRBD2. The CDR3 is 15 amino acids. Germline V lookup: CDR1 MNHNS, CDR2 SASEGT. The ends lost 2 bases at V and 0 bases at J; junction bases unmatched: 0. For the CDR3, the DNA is TGTGCCAGCAGTGAACTAGCGGGCTCCTACAATGAGCAGTTCTTC. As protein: CASSELAGSYNEQFF.

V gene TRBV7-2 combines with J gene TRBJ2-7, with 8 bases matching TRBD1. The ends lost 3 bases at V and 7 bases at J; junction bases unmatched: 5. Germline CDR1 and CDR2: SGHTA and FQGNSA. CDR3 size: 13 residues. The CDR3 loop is CASSLNRGREQYF. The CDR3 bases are TGTGCCAGCAGCTTGAACAGGGGGAGGGAGCAGTACTTC.

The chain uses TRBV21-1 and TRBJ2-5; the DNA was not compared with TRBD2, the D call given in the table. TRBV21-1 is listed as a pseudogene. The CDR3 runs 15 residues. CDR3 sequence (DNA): TGTGCCAGCAGCGCTAAACGCCAACTCCAAGAGACCCAGTACTTC. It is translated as CASSAKRQLQETQYF.

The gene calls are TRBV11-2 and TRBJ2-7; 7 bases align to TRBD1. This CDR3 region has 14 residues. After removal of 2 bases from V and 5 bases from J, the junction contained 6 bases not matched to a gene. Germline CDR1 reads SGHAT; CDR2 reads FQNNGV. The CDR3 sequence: CASSLPGGGHEQYF. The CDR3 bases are TGTGCCAGCAGCTTACCAGGGGGTGGGCACGAGCAGTACTTC.

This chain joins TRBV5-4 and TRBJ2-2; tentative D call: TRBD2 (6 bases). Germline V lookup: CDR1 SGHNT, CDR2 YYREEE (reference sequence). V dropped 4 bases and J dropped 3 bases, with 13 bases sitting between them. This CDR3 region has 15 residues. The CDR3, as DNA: TGTGCCAGCAGCCCAAGGGGAGGAGACACCGGGGAGCTGTTTTTT. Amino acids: CASSPRGGDTGELFF. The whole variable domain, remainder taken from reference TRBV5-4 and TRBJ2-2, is ETGVTQSPTHLIKTRGQQVTLRCSSQSGHNTVSWYQQALGQGPQFIFQYYREEENGRGNFPPRFSGLQFPNYSSELNVNALELDDSALYLCASSPRGGDTGELFFGEGSRLTVL.

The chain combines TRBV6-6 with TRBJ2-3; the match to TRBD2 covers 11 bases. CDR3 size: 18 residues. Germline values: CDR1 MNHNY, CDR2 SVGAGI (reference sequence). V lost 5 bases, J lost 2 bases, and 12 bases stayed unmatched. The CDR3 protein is CASSPGLAVARSTDTQYF. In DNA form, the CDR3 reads TGTGCCAGCAGTCCGGGACTAGCGGTGGCACGGTCCACAGATACGCAGTATTTT.

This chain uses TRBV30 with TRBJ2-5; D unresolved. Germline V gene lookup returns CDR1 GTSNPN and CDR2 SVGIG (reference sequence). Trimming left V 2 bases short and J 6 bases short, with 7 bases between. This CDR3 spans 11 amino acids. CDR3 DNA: TGTGCCTGGAGTTTGTCTCAGACCCAGTACTTC. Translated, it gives CAWSLSQTQYF.

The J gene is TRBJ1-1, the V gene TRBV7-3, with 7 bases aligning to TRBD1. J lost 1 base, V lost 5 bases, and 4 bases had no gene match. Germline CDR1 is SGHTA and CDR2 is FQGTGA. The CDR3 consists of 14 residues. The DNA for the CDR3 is TGTGCCAGCAGCCTCGACAGGGAGAACACTGAAGCTTTCTTT. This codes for CASSLDRENTEAFF.

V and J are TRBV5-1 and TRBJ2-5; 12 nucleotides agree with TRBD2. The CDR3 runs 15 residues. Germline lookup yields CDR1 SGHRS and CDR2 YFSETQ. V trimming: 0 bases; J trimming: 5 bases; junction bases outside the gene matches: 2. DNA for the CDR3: TGCGCCAGCAGCTTGGATACTAGCGGGAGGGAGACCCAGTACTTC. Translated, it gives CASSLDTSGRETQYF.